Listed below are T cell receptor beta chains from one sample, sequenced in a study of blood T cell repertoires in COVID-19. Generated by immunoSEQ multiplex PCR, the TCRdb table keeps only in-frame clones and is missing some. The sample records under 250,000 clones, around 82% being singletons. Sequences were obtained from PBMCs or T cells enriched from blood (not recorded which). These receptors were taken from a woman aged 50 to 60 who had been exposed to COVID-19. Both conserved end residues are part of each CDR3. The D gene is left open where the match is weak. Size is omitted from some rows. Given values are once, few, many or a class for expanded clones.

TRBJ1-5	-	TRBV6-2/TRBV6-3	-	CASSSHADSSYSNQPQHF	TGTGCCAGCAGTTCCCACGCGGACAGCAGTTATAGCAATCAGCCCCAGCATTTT
TRBJ1-2	-	TRBV3-1/TRBV3-2	-	CASSQERGYGYTF	TGTGCCAGCAGCCAAGAAAGGGGGTATGGCTACACCTTC
TRBJ2-7	once	TRBV30	TRBD1	CAWSLTTGEGYEQYF	TGTGCCTGGAGCTTAACGACAGGGGAAGGCTACGAGCAGTACTTC
TRBJ2-3	-	TRBV6-4	-	CASSESLHYTDTQYF	TGTGCCAGCAGTGAAAGCCTTCATTACACAGATACGCAGTATTTT
TRBJ2-3	-	TRBV5-4	-	CASSLVSGRKDTQYF	TGTGCCAGCAGCTTAGTATCAGGGCGGAAAGATACGCAGTATTTT
TRBJ1-5	-	TRBV19	-	CASSMEQGVYSNQPQHF	TGTGCCAGTAGTATGGAACAGGGAGTTTATAGCAATCAGCCCCAGCATTTT
TRBJ1-2	-	TRBV9	TRBD1	CASSVGQGVNYGYTF	TGTGCCAGCAGCGTAGGTCAGGGGGTTAACTATGGCTACACCTTC
TRBJ1-1	-	TRBV5-4	-	CASSLANRENTEAFF	TGTGCCAGCAGCTTGGCCAACAGGGAGAACACTGAAGCTTTCTTT
TRBJ2-1	-	TRBV5-1	TRBD2	CASSGASGGAINEQFF	TGCGCCAGCAGCGGGGCTAGCGGGGGGGCGATCAATGAGCAGTTCTTC
TRBJ2-4	-	TRBV30	-	CAWSKLAGDIQYF	TGTGCCTGGAGTAAACTAGCCGGTGACATTCAGTACTTC
TRBJ1-2	-	TRBV30	TRBD1	CAWTPGGSYGYTF	TGTGCCTGGACCCCAGGGGGTTCCTATGGCTACACCTTC
TRBJ1-2	-	TRBV19	TRBD1	CASSDRVRNYGYTF	TGTGCCAGTAGTGACAGGGTTCGTAACTATGGCTACACCTTC
TRBJ1-1	-	TRBV2	-	CASSKDPRQPNTEAFF	TGTGCCAGCAGCAAGGACCCTCGACAGCCGAACACTGAAGCTTTCTTT
TRBJ1-3	-	TRBV5-6	TRBD1	CASSSRGLRGNTIYF	TGTGCCAGCAGCTCCAGGGGGCTGAGGGGAAACACCATATATTTT
TRBJ1-3	-	TRBV7-2	TRBD1	CASSRQGINTIYF	TGTGCCAGCAGTCGACAGGGGATCAACACCATATATTTT
TRBJ1-3	-	TRBV4-1	TRBD1	CASSHDRDPSVRNTIYF	TGCGCCAGCAGCCACGACAGGGACCCCTCGGTCAGAAACACCATATATTTT
TRBJ2-5	once	TRBV6-1	-	CASSEWLASRETQYF	TGTGCCAGCAGTGAATGGCTAGCCTCCCGGGAGACCCAGTACTTC
TRBJ1-5	-	TRBV7-2	-	CASSPWGTKPQPQHF	TGTGCCAGCAGTCCATGGGGGACAAAACCCCAGCCCCAGCATTTT
TRBJ1-1	-	TRBV30	TRBD1	CASSPGQGIAFF	TGTGCCTCTTCACCGGGACAGGGGATAGCTTTCTTT
TRBJ1-3	-	TRBV19	-	CATNTPSASNTIYF	TGTGCCACCAACACACCCAGCGCCTCAAACACCATATATTTT
TRBJ2-7	-	TRBV30	-	CAWQRRGTSYEQYF	TGTGCCTGGCAGCGGCGGGGTACTTCATACGAGCAGTACTTC
TRBJ2-3	-	TRBV5-4	-	CASSLVDPSTDTQYF	TGTGCCAGCAGCTTGGTAGATCCTAGCACAGATACGCAGTATTTT
TRBJ1-6	-	TRBV6-6	-	CATAEQYNSPLHF	TGTGCCACCGCGGAGCAGTATAATTCACCCCTCCACTTT
TRBJ1-5	-	TRBV11-2	TRBD1	CASSLDGTDDQPQHF	TGTGCCAGCAGCTTAGATGGGACAGATGATCAGCCCCAGCATTTT
TRBJ1-1	-	TRBV5-1	-	CASSSTTHGRRGTEAFF	TGCGCCAGCAGCTCCACAACACATGGCAGGCGGGGCACTGAAGCTTTCTTT
TRBJ2-5	-	TRBV18	-	CASSPYRETQYF	TGTGCCAGCTCACCCTACCGAGAGACCCAGTACTTC
TRBJ1-1	-	TRBV19	-	CASSITDSYTEAFF	TGTGCCAGTAGTATAACGGACAGCTACACTGAAGCTTTCTTT
TRBJ1-2	-	TRBV19	TRBD1	CASRAGTGGQHGYTF	TGTGCCAGTAGGGCCGGGACAGGAGGACAACATGGCTACACCTTC
TRBJ1-4	-	TRBV18	-	CASSPRQLNEKLFF	TGTGCCAGCTCACCCAGACAGTTAAATGAAAAACTGTTTTTT
TRBJ1-1	-	TRBV18	-	CASSPSQGGKTEAFF	TGTGCCAGCTCACCAAGTCAGGGAGGGAAAACTGAAGCTTTCTTT
TRBJ2-1	-	TRBV10-3	-	CASSLSPGLRQSEQFF	TGTGCCTCTTCCCTTAGTCCGGGACTCCGACAATCTGAGCAGTTCTTC
TRBJ2-7	-	TRBV29-1	-	CSVQTGTYEQYF	TGCAGCGTTCAGACAGGTACCTACGAGCAGTACTTC
TRBJ2-3	-	TRBV2	-	CASSGEAADTQYF	TGTGCCAGCAGTGGGGAGGCCGCAGATACGCAGTATTTT
TRBJ2-3	-	TRBV5-1	TRBD1	CASSSSRGRDTQYF	TGCGCCAGCAGCTCCTCCAGGGGGAGAGATACGCAGTATTTT
TRBJ1-1	-	TRBV10-3	TRBD1	CAISGAGTGSGGTNTEAFF	TGTGCCATCAGTGGGGCCGGGACAGGGAGCGGGGGGACGAACACTGAAGCTTTCTTT
TRBJ2-2	-	TRBV28	TRBD1	CAGRDRANTGELFF	TGTGCCGGCCGGGACAGGGCGAACACCGGGGAGCTGTTTTTT
TRBJ2-5	-	TRBV7-8	-	CASNELWDSLGETQYF	TGTGCCAGCAACGAATTATGGGACTCTCTAGGAGAGACCCAGTACTTC
TRBJ2-1	once	TRBV5-6	-	CASSPVVRPYNEQFF	TGTGCCAGCAGCCCGGTAGTACGTCCCTACAATGAGCAGTTCTTC
TRBJ2-7	-	TRBV5-4	-	CASSLLPAYEQYF	TGTGCCAGCAGCTTGTTGCCAGCCTACGAGCAGTACTTC
TRBJ1-2	-	TRBV7-8	TRBD1	CASSLASQGREYGYTF	TGTGCCAGCAGCTTAGCTTCACAGGGGCGGGAATATGGCTACACCTTC
TRBJ2-1	-	TRBV29-1	-	CSAGGAYNEQFF	TGCAGCGCCGGAGGGGCCTACAATGAGCAGTTCTTC
TRBJ1-1	-	TRBV29-1	-	CSVKGGGRSGDTEAFF	TGCAGCGTTAAGGGCGGGGGAAGGTCTGGGGACACTGAAGCTTTCTTT
TRBJ2-1	-	TRBV20-1	TRBD2	CSASSGSSYNEQFF	TGCAGTGCCAGTAGCGGGTCGTCCTACAATGAGCAGTTCTTC
TRBJ1-1	-	TRBV9	-	CASSVVSGVSTEAFF	TGTGCCAGCAGCGTAGTCTCGGGGGTTAGCACTGAAGCTTTCTTT
TRBJ2-2	-	TRBV9	-	CASSVLSGTGELFF	TGTGCCAGCAGCGTACTGAGTGGCACCGGGGAGCTGTTTTTT
TRBJ1-1	-	TRBV15	-	CATSRGDSHTEAFF	TGTGCCACCAGCAGGGGTGACAGCCACACTGAAGCTTTCTTT
TRBJ2-2	-	TRBV6-2/TRBV6-3	TRBD1	CASSKTGVNTGELFF	TGTGCCAGCAGTAAGACAGGGGTTAACACCGGGGAGCTGTTTTTT
TRBJ1-1	-	TRBV27	TRBD1	CASTKHRGGTEAFF	TGTGCCAGCACGAAACACAGGGGAGGCACTGAAGCTTTCTTT
TRBJ1-2	-	TRBV13	TRBD1	CASNIPGTGDYGYTF	TGTGCCAGCAACATTCCCGGGACAGGGGACTATGGCTACACCTTC
TRBJ1-5	-	TRBV2	-	CASSVGDTDQPQHF	TGTGCCAGCAGTGTGGGGGACACTGATCAGCCCCAGCATTTT